This TCR beta chain was sequenced in a study of blood T cell repertoires in COVID-19. Study at large: T cells, B-cell-depleted T cells, or PBMCs provided the cDNA or gDNA that served as material.

Here immunoSEQ multiplex PCR was the method, and the copy in TCRdb shows in-frame clones only, minus some. The table has under 400,000 clones, approximately 87% seen once. This clone was seen many times. This CDR3 has 15 residues. The germline gives CDR1 PRHDT, CDR2 FYEKMQ (reference sequence). V lost 5 bases to trimming and J lost 3 bases; unmatched junction nucleotides: 9. The receptor comes from a man between 35 and 55 years old in a cohort exposed to, infected with or recovered from COVID-19 (not recorded which). Specimen: PBMCs or T cells enriched from blood (not recorded which). This rearrangement joins TRBV13 to TRBJ2-5; 7 positions match TRBD1. CDR3 sequence: CASSRTGGKEETQYF. CDR3 bases: TGTGCCAGCAGCCGGACAGGAGGTAAAGAAGAGACCCAGTACTTC.